This entry lists 29 T cell receptor beta chains sequenced from one sample in a study of blood T cell repertoires in COVID-19. TCRdb keeps only in-frame clones here, not all; method: immunoSEQ multiplex PCR. The sample lists about 200,000 clones, about 90% occurring once. Sequencing was performed on peripheral blood. These receptors all stem from a man aged 18 to 35 with active or convalescent COVID-19.

The chain recombines TRBV7-2 with TRBJ2-5; 8 nucleotides agree with TRBD2. From germline, CDR1 is SGHTA and CDR2 FQGNSA. The CDR3 is 14 residues long. V lost 5 bases to trimming and J lost 5 bases; unmatched junction nucleotides: 7. The CDR3 DNA is TGTGCCAGCAGCGATTTAGCGGGGAGGGAGACCCAGTACTTC. Protein: CASSDLAGRETQYF.

V usage is TRBV10-3 and J usage is TRBJ2-1, with D possibly being TRBD2 (6 bases). Per the germline V gene, CDR1 is ENHRY and CDR2 is SYGVKD. This CDR3 contains 17 residues. Deletions cut 3 bases from V and 3 bases from J, with 18 bases between. CDR3 nucleotides: TGTGCCATCAGTGACCTGGGGGGAACGAGAAACTACAATGAGCAGTTCTTC. Its translation: CAISDLGGTRNYNEQFF.

This chain connects TRBV18 to TRBJ1-1; 7 nucleotides align to TRBD1. CDR1 and CDR2 from the germline V gene are KGHSH and LQKENI. This CDR3 region has 13 residues. J was trimmed by 5 bases and V by 4 bases; bases with no gene match: 4. CDR3 coding DNA: TGTGCCAGCTCACAGACAGGGTTTACTGAAGCTTTCTTT. This gives the protein CASSQTGFTEAFF.

This clone was observed once. The J gene is TRBJ1-5, the V gene TRBV10-3, with 8 bases identical to TRBD1. Germline-derived CDR1 and CDR2 are ENHRY and SYGVKD. The CDR3 totals 14 residues. V lost 2 bases, J lost 8 bases, and 5 bases stayed unmatched. DNA of the CDR3: TGTGCCATCAGTGAGACAGGGGGTAAGGAGCCCCAGCATTTT. Its protein is CAISETGGKEPQHF.

The rearrangement joins TRBV5-6 to TRBJ1-3, with no clear D. The germline V gene encodes CDR1 SGHDT and CDR2 YYEEEE. V was pared by 0 bases and J by 0 bases, with 7 bases between. There are 15 residues in the CDR3. CDR3: CASSLAGDSGNTIYF. CDR3 sequence (DNA): TGTGCCAGCAGCTTGGCAGGTGACTCTGGAAACACCATATATTTT. The full variable domain, with the rest looked up from reference TRBV5-6 and TRBJ1-3, is DAGVTQSPTHLIKTRGQQVTLRCSPKSGHDTVSWYQQALGQGPQFIFQYYEEEERQRGNFPDRFSGHQFPNYSSELNVNALLLGDSALYLCASSLAGDSGNTIYFGEGSWLTVV.

This chain joins TRBV7-3 and TRBJ2-2; 9 bases line up with TRBD2. The CDR3 runs 16 residues. The germline V gene encodes CDR1 SGHTA and CDR2 FQGTGA. V dropped 4 bases and J dropped 4; count of bases not matched to a gene: 7. The CDR3 sequence: CASSSGASGITGELFF. CDR3 DNA: TGTGCCAGCAGCTCCGGGGCTAGCGGGATCACCGGGGAGCTGTTTTTT.

The chain combines TRBV19 with TRBJ1-1; the D is unclear. The CDR3 sequence is 12 residues long. V lost 4 bases and J lost 5, with 8 bases in between. The germline gives CDR1 LNHDA, CDR2 SQIVND (reference sequence). CDR3 bases: TGTGCCAGTAGTACCCGGTGGACTGAAGCTTTCTTT. As protein: CASSTRWTEAFF.

V gene TRBV15 combines with J gene TRBJ1-5, with 12 bases identical to TRBD1. The CDR3 consists of 15 residues. V dropped 5 bases and J dropped 6; count of bases not matched to a gene: 5. The germline V gene encodes CDR1 LNHNV and CDR2 YYDKDF (reference sequence). CDR3 sequence (DNA): TGTGCCACCAGCGGAGGGACAGGGGGCGGTCAGCCCCAGCATTTT. Translation gives CATSGGTGGGQPQHF.

The rearrangement uses TRBV6-2 or TRBV6-3 and TRBJ1-1; 7 nucleotides agree with TRBD1. Trimming cost V 0 bases and J 5 bases; bases outside gene matches: 6. Per the germline V gene, CDR1 is MNHEY and CDR2 is SVGEGT. The CDR3 covers 15 residues. The CDR3 DNA follows: TGTGCCAGCAGTTACTCGTCGCGGGGACAGACTGAAGCTTTCTTT. Translated, it gives CASSYSSRGQTEAFF.

This clone has more than one count but fewer than ten. The V gene is TRBV6-6, the J gene TRBJ2-7; D is possibly TRBD1 (6 bases). CDR3 length: 14 residues. V lost 6 bases and J 3 bases, leaving 15 bases between the germline ends. Germline V lookup: CDR1 MNHNY, CDR2 SVGAGI (reference sequence). CDR3 in amino acids: CASRNRQEGYEQYF. CDR3 sequence (DNA): TGTGCCAGCAGAAATCGACAGGAAGGCTACGAGCAGTACTTC.

The genes are TRBV19 and TRBJ1-2, with 12 positions matching TRBD1. The CDR3 extends over 18 amino acids. Unmatched junction bases numbered 18, after V lost 9 bases and J lost 4 bases. Germline CDR1 and CDR2: LNHDA and SQIVND (reference sequence). The CDR3 loop is CASQRRGGTGGVGYGYTF. The DNA for the CDR3 is TGTGCCAGCCAACGACGTGGTGGGACAGGGGGCGTCGGCTATGGCTACACCTTC. The full variable domain, with the rest looked up from reference TRBV19 and TRBJ1-2, is DGGITQSPKYLFRKEGQNVTLSCEQNLNHDAMYWYRQDPGQGLRLIYYSQIVNDFQKGDIAEGYSVSREKKESFPLTVTSAQKNPTAFYLCASQRRGGTGGVGYGYTFGSGTRLTVV.

This rearrangement joins TRBV6-6 to TRBJ2-7; the D gene is possibly TRBD2 (6 bases). With 8 bases removed from V and 1 base from J, the gap between germline ends came to 15 bases. The CDR3 length is 14 residues. Germline-derived CDR1 and CDR2 are MNHNY and SVGAGI (reference sequence). The CDR3 protein is CASWRAGRSYEQYF. CDR3 coding DNA: TGTGCCAGCTGGCGGGCAGGGAGGTCCTACGAGCAGTACTTC.

The J gene is TRBJ2-7, the V gene TRBV7-8, with TRBD1 matching 7 bases. Trimming cost V 1 base and J 2 bases; bases outside gene matches: 11. Germline-derived CDR1 and CDR2 are SGHVS and FQNEAQ. The CDR3 covers 17 residues. The CDR3 region has the DNA TGTGCCAGCAGCTTAGGACGACCGGGACAGAAGGCCTACGAGCAGTACTTC. Amino acids: CASSLGRPGQKAYEQYF. The variable domain in full, with the rest retrieved from reference TRBV7-8 and TRBJ2-7, is GAGVSQSPRYKVAKRGQDVALRCDPISGHVSLFWYQQALGQGPEFLTYFQNEAQLDKSGLPSDRFFAERPEGSVSTLKIQRTQQEDSAVYLCASSLGRPGQKAYEQYFGPGTRLTVT.

CDR3 loop: CASSYSRGRADTQYF. The CDR3 DNA reads TGTGCCAGCAGTTACTCACGCGGGAGGGCAGATACGCAGTATTTT. The chain has TRBV6-5 and TRBJ2-3; 9 nucleotides match TRBD2. Unmatched junction bases numbered 2, after V lost 0 bases and J lost 4 bases. The CDR3 spans 15 residues. Germline V gene lookup returns CDR1 MNHEY and CDR2 SVGAGI.

This chain links TRBV6-1 with TRBJ2-1; a weak D match, TRBD1 (5 bases). Germline V gene sequence: CDR1 MNHNS, CDR2 SASEGT. The ends were cut back, 1 base at V and 3 bases at J, with 13 bases in the middle. The CDR3 spans 16 residues. The CDR3, as DNA: TGTGCCAGCAGTGAAGATGGCAGGGCCTACTACAATGAGCAGTTCTTC. Translation gives CASSEDGRAYYNEQFF.

The rearrangement joins TRBV7-9 to TRBJ1-2; 7 bases line up with TRBD1. The germline V gene encodes CDR1 SEHNR and CDR2 FQNEAQ (reference sequence). The CDR3 sequence is 14 residues long. The V segment lost 4 bases and the J segment 7 bases; nucleotides outside the gene matches: 9. The CDR3: CASSSLTGFFGYTF. In DNA form, the CDR3 reads TGTGCCAGCAGCTCGTTGACAGGGTTCTTTGGCTACACCTTC.

The V gene is TRBV30, the J gene TRBJ1-2; 7 bases map to TRBD1. The CDR3 covers 13 residues. Germline loops: CDR1 GTSNPN, CDR2 SVGIG (reference sequence). Trimming cost V 2 bases and J 8 bases; bases outside gene matches: 8. This CDR3 reads CAWSLSQGGGYTF. The CDR3 DNA is TGTGCCTGGAGTCTTAGTCAGGGGGGAGGCTACACCTTC.

CDR3 coding DNA: TGTGCCTGGAGTTCAGGGAGGGGTAATCAGCCCCAGCATTTT. This encodes CAWSSGRGNQPQHF. The chain uses TRBV30 and TRBJ1-5, with D tentatively TRBD1 (5 bases). Germline CDR1 reads GTSNPN; CDR2 reads SVGIG (reference sequence). This CDR3 has 14 residues. Trimming took off 2 bases at V and 4 bases at J, with 12 bases between the two ends.

This chain connects TRBV30 to TRBJ1-2, with a tentative D call TRBD1 (6 bases). The CDR3 is 14 amino acids. Trimming shortened V by 1 base and J by 2 bases, and 11 bases separated the two germline ends. The germline V gene has CDR1 GTSNPN and CDR2 SVGIG (reference sequence). The CDR3 region is CAWSGFQGNYGYTF. For the CDR3, the DNA is TGTGCCTGGAGTGGTTTCCAGGGGAACTATGGCTACACCTTC. The whole variable domain, filled in from reference TRBV30 and TRBJ1-2, reads SQTIHQWPATLVQPVGSPLSLECTVEGTSNPNLYWYRQAAGRGLQLLFYSVGIGQISSEVPQNLSASRPQDRQFILSSKKLLLSDSGFYLCAWSGFQGNYGYTFGSGTRLTVV.

There are a few counts of this clone. The V gene is TRBV7-9, the J gene TRBJ1-2; D ambiguous. Trimming took off 2 bases at V and 7 bases at J, with 11 bases between the two ends. The germline V gene encodes CDR1 SEHNR and CDR2 FQNEAQ (reference sequence). CDR3 size: 13 residues. Here the CDR3 reads CASSLSPESGYTF. CDR3 sequence (DNA): TGTGCCAGCAGCTTAAGCCCTGAGAGTGGCTACACCTTC.

The CDR3 loop reads CASSLGLGRTNEKLFF. CDR3 coding DNA: TGTGCCAGCAGCTTAGGGTTGGGGAGAACTAATGAAAAACTGTTTTTT. This chain uses TRBV7-2 with TRBJ1-4, with D unclear. V shed 1 base and J shed 1 base, with 10 bases lying between them. CDR1 is SGHTA, CDR2 FQGNSA, per germline. The CDR3 extends over 16 amino acids.

The rearrangement uses TRBV5-1 and TRBJ1-4; D not resolved. There are 15 residues in the CDR3. CDR1 and CDR2 from the germline V gene are SGHRS and YFSETQ. Trimming removed 0 bases from V and 4 bases from J, with 10 bases in between. The CDR3 coding sequence is TGCGCCAGCAGCTTGGGGTCAGGCCGTAATGAAAAACTGTTTTTT. Protein: CASSLGSGRNEKLFF.

This rearrangement joins TRBV12-3 or TRBV12-4 to TRBJ1-5; D uncertain. This CDR3 has 13 residues. V was trimmed by 7 bases and J by 1 base, leaving 8 bases between them. The CDR3 DNA sequence: TGTGCCAGCAACCAACGGAGCAATCAGCCCCAGCATTTT. Amino acids: CASNQRSNQPQHF.

The V and J genes are TRBV30 and TRBJ1-5, with D possibly matching TRBD1 (5 bases). There are 13 residues in the CDR3. Trimming took off 2 bases at V and 3 bases at J, with 8 bases between the two ends. Germline CDR1 and CDR2: GTSNPN and SVGIG (reference sequence). The CDR3 here is CAWSSGNNQPQHF. CDR3 DNA: TGTGCCTGGAGTTCAGGGAACAATCAGCCCCAGCATTTT.

V and J are TRBV4-1 and TRBJ2-1; D is unclear. V lost 0 bases and J lost 0, with 15 bases in between. Germline V gene lookup returns CDR1 MGHRA and CDR2 YSYEKL. The CDR3 has 18 amino acids. CDR3 protein: CASSQDVRSVSSYNEQFF. The CDR3 DNA follows: TGCGCCAGCAGCCAAGATGTCCGAAGCGTGAGCTCCTACAATGAGCAGTTCTTC.

The genes are TRBV5-1 and TRBJ1-4, with D maybe TRBD1 (5 bases). Trimming removed 2 bases at V and 4 bases at J, with 6 bases between. The CDR3 loop spans 13 amino acids. CDR1 and CDR2 (germline): SGHRS, YFSETQ. As DNA, the CDR3 is TGCGCCAGCAGCTTCCAGGGTAATGAAAAACTGTTTTTT. Translating it yields CASSFQGNEKLFF.

This clone was seen only once. The chain couples TRBV18 to TRBJ2-7, with 7 positions matching TRBD1. CDR1 is KGHSH, CDR2 LQKENI, per germline. V lost 3 bases, J lost 2 bases, and 4 bases stayed unmatched. The CDR3 runs to 14 residues. The CDR3 DNA reads as TGTGCCAGCTCACCCGGGACAGCGGCCTACGAGCAGTACTTC. It translates to CASSPGTAAYEQYF.

The V call is TRBV5-1, the J call TRBJ1-2; 8 nucleotides line up with TRBD1. CDR3 length: 19 residues. The germline gives CDR1 SGHRS, CDR2 YFSETQ. J gave up 1 base and V 0 bases, and 14 bases lay outside the gene matches. The DNA for the CDR3 is TGCGCCAGCAGCTTGGTTACCGGCGCGTCTACAGGGGGTAACTATGGCTACACCTTC. Its protein product is CASSLVTGASTGGNYGYTF.

This chain joins TRBV3-1 (or the pseudogene TRBV3-2) and TRBJ1-3; weak D call: TRBD1 (6 bases). V was trimmed by 6 bases and J by 2 bases, leaving 8 bases between them. There are 13 residues in the CDR3. Germline assignment: CDR1 LGHDT and CDR2 YNNKEL (reference sequence). CDR3 amino acids: CASRPGAGNTIYF. In DNA form, the CDR3 reads TGTGCCAGCAGACCAGGGGCTGGAAACACCATATATTTT.